These T cell receptor beta chains were read from a single sample in a study of blood T cell repertoires in COVID-19. Libraries were prepared by immunoSEQ multiplex PCR; TCRdb keeps only in-frame clonotypes and omits some of them. Of 150,000 or so clones detected, 75% to 85% appear once; the ten largest clones hold about 6%. Sequenced input: PBMCs or T cells enriched from blood (not recorded which). The receptor source for this set is a man aged 35 to 55 who had recovered from COVID-19. Each CDR3 is given with its conserved first and last residue. D genes are given only for firm matches. The size field is filled for only some rows; it gives once, few, many or a size class.

>NA|TRBV2|15|TRBJ2-5|NA
CATPRVGEEVETQYF
TGTGCCACCCCCAGGGTCGGGGAGGAGGTGGAGACCCAGTACTTC
>NA|TRBV13|16|TRBJ1-2|NA
CASSLTGSALYYGYTF
TGTGCCAGCAGCTTGACAGGTTCGGCCCTTTACTATGGCTACACCTTC
>NA|TRBV11-2|16|TRBJ2-7|NA
CASSPGGRGFSYEQYF
TGTGCCAGCAGCCCTGGGGGGCGGGGGTTTTCCTACGAGCAGTACTTC
>few|TRBV5-1|16|TRBJ2-2|TRBD1
CASSLGDRGNTGELFF
TGCGCCAGCAGCTTGGGAGACAGGGGGAACACCGGGGAGCTGTTTTTT
>many|TRBV10-1|13|TRBJ1-1|NA
CASSPAGYTEAFF
TGCGCCAGCAGCCCGGCAGGGTACACTGAAGCTTTCTTT
>once|TRBV4-1|15|TRBJ1-6|TRBD1
CASSPQGEGGSPLHF
TGCGCCAGCAGCCCCCAGGGGGAAGGGGGTTCACCCCTCCACTTT
>once|TRBV5-1|15|TRBJ2-1|TRBD2
CASSPTSGGYNEQFF
TGCGCCAGCAGCCCCACTAGCGGGGGGTACAATGAGCAGTTCTTC
>NA|TRBV9|15|TRBJ2-1|NA
CASSRGIWTYNEQFF
TGTGCCAGCAGCAGGGGCATTTGGACCTACAATGAGCAGTTCTTC
>NA|TRBV5-4|16|TRBJ2-2|TRBD2
CASSPTGGASTGELFF
TGTGCCAGCAGCCCGACGGGGGGGGCGAGCACCGGGGAGCTGTTTTTT
>NA|TRBV9|15|TRBJ2-7|TRBD2
CASSVTSGGSYEQYF
TGTGCCAGCAGCGTCACTAGCGGGGGATCCTACGAGCAGTACTTC
>NA|TRBV19|15|TRBJ1-4|TRBD1
CASSKGAQTAEKLFF
TGTGCCAGTAGTAAGGGGGCGCAGACGGCGGAAAAACTGTTTTTT
>NA|TRBV5-1|15|TRBJ2-2|TRBD1
CASALTGGNTGELFF
TGCGCCAGCGCCCTGACAGGGGGAAACACCGGGGAGCTGTTTTTT
>NA|TRBV14|13|TRBJ1-1|TRBD1
CASSPDRLGKAFF
TGTGCCAGCAGCCCGGACAGGCTTGGAAAAGCTTTCTTT
>once|TRBV18|14|TRBJ1-2|TRBD1
CASSPPVTGNGYTF
TGTGCCAGCTCACCACCTGTGACAGGGAACGGCTACACCTTC
>NA|TRBV30|13|TRBJ1-2|NA
CAWSVRRDYGYTF
TGTGCCTGGAGTGTACGCAGGGACTATGGCTACACCTTC
>NA|TRBV23-1|14|TRBJ1-5|TRBD1
CATTRDRGNQPQHF
TGCGCCACCACCCGGGACAGGGGTAATCAGCCCCAGCATTTT
>NA|TRBV21-1|16|TRBJ1-4|NA
CASSKEWRGTNEKLFF
TGTGCCAGCAGCAAAGAGTGGCGGGGGACTAATGAAAAACTGTTTTTT
>NA|TRBV5-8|16|TRBJ2-3|NA
CASSPLAGVITDTQYF
TGTGCCAGCAGCCCCCTGGCAGGGGTGATCACAGATACGCAGTATTTT
>NA|TRBV5-1|17|TRBJ1-3|TRBD1
CASSRSTGGLSGNTIYF
TGCGCCAGCAGCCGTTCAACAGGGGGCTTATCTGGAAACACCATATATTTT
>NA|TRBV5-4|15|TRBJ2-3|NA
CASSLGVGGTDTQYF
TGTGCCAGCAGCTTAGGGGTGGGGGGAACAGATACGCAGTATTTT
>few|TRBV2|16|TRBJ2-3|NA
CASSPEGGANADTQYF
TGTGCCAGCAGCCCCGAGGGGGGGGCGAACGCAGATACGCAGTATTTT
>few|TRBV4-1|13|TRBJ1-5|NA
CASSQDPNQPQHF
TGCGCCAGCAGCCAAGACCCGAATCAGCCCCAGCATTTT
>NA|TRBV2|12|TRBJ2-7|NA
CASSVQGYEQYF
TGTGCCAGCAGTGTACAGGGCTACGAGCAGTACTTC
>NA|TRBV19|15|TRBJ2-7|NA
CASSMVSGFSYEQYF
TGTGCCAGTAGTATGGTCAGCGGATTCTCCTACGAGCAGTACTTC
>NA|TRBV2|14|TRBJ1-5|NA
CASRGVNSNQPQHF
TGTGCCAGCCGCGGGGTGAATAGCAATCAGCCCCAGCATTTT
>NA|TRBV28|15|TRBJ2-4|NA
CASSLSLLAKNIQYF
TGTGCCAGCAGTTTATCCCTCCTAGCCAAAAACATTCAGTACTTC
>NA|TRBV5-8|15|TRBJ1-5|TRBD1
CASSRRQGFNQPQHF
TGTGCCAGCAGCCGCCGACAGGGTTTTAATCAGCCCCAGCATTTT
>NA|TRBV4-1|17|TRBJ1-1|NA
CASSQGGILGALTEAFF
TGCGCCAGCAGCCAAGGAGGGATTTTGGGGGCGCTTACTGAAGCTTTCTTT
>NA|TRBV9|15|TRBJ1-3|NA
CASSVGASAGNTIYF
TGTGCCAGCAGCGTGGGGGCGTCAGCTGGAAACACCATATATTTT
>NA|TRBV7-2|17|TRBJ2-3|TRBD2
CASSLVLAGGPGDTQYF
TGTGCCAGCAGCTTAGTTCTAGCGGGGGGGCCCGGGGATACGCAGTATTTT
>once|TRBV7-2|15|TRBJ1-6|NA
CASSFKGSYNSPLHF
TGTGCCAGCAGCTTTAAGGGGTCCTATAATTCACCCCTCCACTTT
>NA|TRBV2|14|TRBJ1-2|TRBD1
CASMPGQGNYGYTF
TGTGCCAGCATGCCGGGACAGGGGAACTATGGCTACACCTTC
>NA|TRBV24-1|16|TRBJ2-3|TRBD2
CATSDEGLANTDTQYF
TGTGCCACCAGTGATGAAGGACTAGCAAACACAGATACGCAGTATTTT
>NA|TRBV29-1|15|TRBJ2-3|TRBD1
CSSAYRGQLTDTQYF
TGCAGCTCTGCCTATCGGGGACAGCTCACAGATACGCAGTATTTT
>NA|TRBV2|15|TRBJ1-2|TRBD1
CASSQPPGQGYGYTF
TGTGCCAGCAGCCAGCCCCCGGGACAGGGCTATGGCTACACCTTC
>NA|TRBV7-9|17|TRBJ2-1|TRBD2
CASIFSWLAGETNEQFF
TGTGCCAGCATTTTCTCCTGGCTAGCGGGGGAAACAAATGAGCAGTTCTTC
>few|TRBV27|18|TRBJ2-6|TRBD1
CASSLNGQGHSGANVLTF
TGTGCCAGCAGTTTAAATGGACAGGGTCACTCTGGGGCCAACGTCCTGACTTTC
>NA|TRBV7-8|16|TRBJ2-5|TRBD2
CASSLVPGLVSETQYF
TGTGCCAGCAGCTTAGTCCCCGGACTAGTATCAGAGACCCAGTACTTC
>once|TRBV19|14|TRBJ1-6|NA
CASSIGSGASPLHF
TGTGCCAGTAGTATAGGATCGGGAGCCTCACCCCTCCACTTT
>NA|TRBV5-6|17|TRBJ1-4|NA
CASSYYDPSRANEKLFF
TGTGCCAGCAGCTACTATGACCCCTCTCGCGCTAATGAAAAACTGTTTTTT
>NA|TRBV7-2|17|TRBJ2-5|TRBD1
CASRAKGATLPLETQYF
TGTGCCAGCAGGGCAAAGGGGGCAACTCTCCCATTAGAGACCCAGTACTTC
>NA|TRBV5-1|20|TRBJ2-5|TRBD2
CASSLGGARLAGGRQETQYF
TGCGCCAGCAGCTTGGGCGGAGCGCGACTAGCGGGGGGCCGGCAGGAGACCCAGTACTTC
>NA|TRBV14|19|TRBJ1-3|TRBD1
CASKFRLRLSRGYGNTIYF
TGTGCTAGCAAGTTTAGGTTAAGGTTAAGCAGGGGGTACGGAAACACCATATATTTT
>NA|TRBV5-4|15|TRBJ2-2|NA
CASSLDRRDTGELFF
TGTGCCAGCAGCTTGGACCGGCGGGACACCGGGGAGCTGTTTTTT
>NA|TRBV7-3|13|TRBJ1-5|NA
CASSLARDQPQHF
TGTGCCAGCAGCTTAGCGCGGGATCAGCCCCAGCATTTT
>NA|TRBV7-2|19|TRBJ1-1|NA
CASSLYRPIGGGGSTEAFF
TGTGCCAGCAGCTTATACCGACCCATTGGTGGGGGCGGGAGCACTGAAGCTTTCTTT
>NA|TRBV5-1|15|TRBJ2-3|NA
CASSFASLGTDTQYF
TGCGCCAGCAGCTTTGCGTCCTTAGGCACAGATACGCAGTATTTT
>NA|TRBV5-8|14|TRBJ1-2|NA
CASSLGPANYGYTF
TGTGCCAGCAGCTTGGGGCCTGCCAACTATGGCTACACCTTC
>NA|TRBV18|13|TRBJ2-1|NA
CASSPPNYNEQFF
TGTGCCAGCTCACCCCCCAACTACAATGAGCAGTTCTTC